This T cell receptor (beta chain) stems from a study of CD8+CD57+ T cells in acquired aplastic anemia. Background on the study: Yields of DNA that came from sorted CD4+ and CD8+ cells averaged roughly 3.3 ug. CD4+ cells from healthy donors averaged about 10.8 million reads. Overall study findings and caveats: In common between the patients and the controls were approximately 28 CD8+ CDR3 sequences.

Genomic DNA, the template, was used for profiling of the TCR beta VDJ and CDR3. TCRdb reprocessed the reads via MiXCR and lists one record per CDR3 protein. This table has roughly 160,000 distinct CDR3 sequences, just under 65% appearing once. Germline V gene sequence: CDR1 SGHDT, CDR2 YYEEEE. V was clipped by 6 bases and J by 3 bases; unmatched bases: 8. This CDR3 is 14 amino acids long. Note on this clonotype: Its antigen is currently unknown.

This sequence originates from a human donor in good health. V gene TRBV5-6 combines with J gene TRBJ2-7, with 8 bases that match TRBD1. The specimen sequenced was sorted CD4+, CD8+, or CD8+CD57+ T cells (not recorded which) from PBMCs. CDR3: CASTGSTGDYEQYF. In DNA form, the CDR3 reads TGTGCCAGCACGGGTTCGACAGGGGACTACGAGCAGTACTTC. Combining the CDR3 with reference TRBV5-6 and TRBJ2-7 gives the whole variable domain DAGVTQSPTHLIKTRGQQVTLRCSPKSGHDTVSWYQQALGQGPQFIFQYYEEEERQRGNFPDRFSGHQFPNYSSELNVNALLLGDSALYLCASTGSTGDYEQYFGPGTRLTVT.